This T cell receptor beta chain appears in the sequencing data of a study of blood T cell repertoires in COVID-19. Looking at the study overall: The United States, Italy and Spain were the sources of the acute and convalescent COVID-19 samples. T cells, B-cell-depleted T cells, or PBMCs provided the cDNA or gDNA that served as material.

In the authors' workflow: Estimates of nucleated cell counts were drawn from the amplification of reference gene primers. The protocol was immunoSEQ multiplex PCR, while the TCRdb copy is restricted to in-frame clones and leaves out a portion. V and J calls and clone size are copied from that table; D and trimming were computed from the DNA. The sample has some 130,000 clones, roughly 79% seen once. CDR3 length: 15 residues. Germline V lookup: CDR1 MNHEY, CDR2 SMNVEV (reference sequence). V lost 6 bases and J lost 0, with 12 bases in between. The sample comprised peripheral blood. The TCR sequence derives from a human donor in a cohort sampled during active COVID-19. The rearrangement joins TRBV27 to TRBJ2-1, with a possible D match to TRBD1 (5 bases). The CDR3 sequence is CASSPRQRSYNEQFF. The DNA for the CDR3 is TGTGCCAGCAGCCCGAGACAGCGCTCCTACAATGAGCAGTTCTTC.